These 2 T cell receptor beta chains came from one sample sequenced in a study of CXCR3-negative and CXCR3-positive naive CD8 T cells. UMI-tagged TRB cDNA libraries were built via 5' RACE. TCRdb reprocessed the 5' RACE reads, with one entry per CDR3 protein and no DNA. The specimen's table records 45,000 to 60,000 distinct CDR3 sequences. The material sequenced was naive CXCR3- CD8+ T cells from blood. Subset defined: CD45RO-CCR7+CD27+CD95- naive CD8+ T cells lacking CXCR3 (TNR3-). The origin of the receptors is a human donor in good health. Some clones in this sample may be carry-over from other donors' samples.

The chain is built from TRBV14 and TRBJ2-3. This CDR3 has 15 amino acids. Germline CDR1 is SGHDN and CDR2 is FVKESK. The CDR3 sequence is CASSQENPFTDTQYF.

The chain recombines TRBV5-4 with TRBJ1-1; TCRdb names TRBD1, which stays unverified in the absence of DNA. CDR1 SGHNT and CDR2 YYREEE come from the germline V gene (reference sequence). This CDR3 is 17 amino acids long. CDR3: CASSSGFGASWNTEAFF.